Reported below is one T cell receptor (beta chain). The record originates from a study of shared clonotypes between healthy human individuals. The length of the CDR3 is 14 residues. Between the trimmed V and J ends, which lost 2 bases and 8 bases, there was a span of 15 bases. In germline, CDR1 is MNHEY, CDR2 SMNVEV (reference sequence). Using immunoSEQ multiplex PCR, the repertoire was profiled, and TCRdb retains in-frame clones only, with some absent. Among 1.5 million to 2.5 million clones listed, 85% to 95% were seen once. The naive CD8 population came from CD45RO-negative cells selected for CCR7, without terminally differentiated effector memory CD45RA+ cells.

This chain links TRBV27 with TRBJ1-2; D is unresolved. The sequenced sample was naive CD8+ T cells sorted from blood. This receptor was identified in a man aged 18 to 29 in good health. This CDR3 reads CASSLGSAAGGYTF. The CDR3 region has the DNA TGTGCCAGCAGTTTAGGCTCGGCGGCAGGCGGCTACACCTTC.